The present T cell receptor (beta chain) was sequenced within a study of cytomegalovirus exposure and HLA in healthy donors. Germline lookup yields CDR1 LNHDA and CDR2 SQIVND (reference sequence). Deletions cut 7 bases from V and 7 bases from J, with 14 bases between. This CDR3 spans 13 amino acids. Some clones are missing from TCRdb's copy, which holds only in-frame ones; the method was immunoSEQ multiplex PCR. The sample contains around 300,000 clones, 70% to 90% of which appear only once. J is TRBJ1-5 and V is TRBV19, with TRBD1 as a possible D gene (6 bases). This clonotype originated in a woman in her late teens or twenties in good health and CMV-seronegative. Sequencing was performed on PBMCs. This chain's CDR3 is CASTNRERQPQHF. The CDR3 DNA follows: TGTGCCAGTACCAACAGGGAGCGACAGCCCCAGCATTTT.